The next 32 T cell receptor beta chains were all read from a single sample in a study of blood T cell repertoires in COVID-19. Here immunoSEQ multiplex PCR was the method, and the copy in TCRdb shows in-frame clones only, minus some. The table lists tens of thousands of clones, approximately 78% of them singletons. The sequencing sample was made of PBMCs or T cells enriched from blood (not recorded which). Receptor source: a woman aged 40-49 years with acute COVID-19.

The V and J genes are TRBV28 and TRBJ1-1; D is perhaps TRBD1 (6 bases). CDR1 and CDR2 (germline): MDHEN, SYDVKM. V lost 2 bases and J lost 10, with 8 bases in between. CDR3 length: 11 residues. CDR3 nucleotides: TGTGCCAGCAGTTTAGGGACAAGAGCTTTCTTT. This gives the protein CASSLGTRAFF.

The chain carries TRBV6-6 and TRBJ2-2; 10 bases align to TRBD2. CDR3 length: 15 amino acids. Germline assignment: CDR1 MNHNY and CDR2 SVGAGI (reference sequence). J was trimmed by 3 bases and V by 5 bases; bases with no gene match: 3. In nucleotides, the CDR3 is TGTGCCAGCAGTGGGAGCGGGGGGGACACCGGGGAGCTGTTTTTT. This sequence encodes CASSGSGGDTGELFF.

The chain couples TRBV19 to TRBJ2-7; no firm D call. The CDR3 is 16 amino acids. Germline-derived CDR1 and CDR2 are LNHDA and SQIVND (reference sequence). Trimming took off 4 bases at V and 0 bases at J, with 16 bases between the two ends. CDR3 DNA: TGTGCCAGTAGTAACCCCCCCGTCAGTGGCTCCTACGAGCAGTACGTC. Its protein product is CASSNPPVSGSYEQYV.

This sequence joins TRBV27 and TRBJ2-6; D unresolved. Per germline, CDR1 MNHEY and CDR2 SMNVEV (reference sequence). Trimming removed 7 bases from V and 1 base from J, with 11 bases in between. This CDR3 contains 15 residues. The CDR3 loop reads CASTQLSSGANVLTF. The CDR3, as DNA: TGTGCCAGCACCCAACTAAGTTCTGGGGCCAACGTCCTGACTTTC.

This clone was found once. Additional DNA sequences in this sample encode the identical CDR3. The chain is built from TRBV5-4 and TRBJ2-7; weak D call: TRBD2 (5 bases). V was trimmed by 2 bases and J by 2 bases, leaving 8 bases between them. In germline, CDR1 is SGHNT, CDR2 YYREEE (reference sequence). The CDR3 length is 13 residues. In DNA form, the CDR3 reads TGTGCCAGCAGCTTAAGAGGGCCCTACGAGCAGTACTTC. This translates into CASSLRGPYEQYF.

CDR3 in amino acids: CTSSQDRTDNQPQHF. CDR3 in DNA: TGCACCAGCAGCCAAGATCGGACAGACAATCAGCCCCAGCATTTT. The rearrangement links TRBV1 to TRBJ1-5; the table calls TRBD1, which could not be checked here. TRBV1 is a recognized pseudogene. The CDR3 spans 15 residues.

This chain connects TRBV19 to TRBJ2-7; D may be TRBD1 (6 bases). Germline CDR1 is LNHDA and CDR2 is SQIVND (reference sequence). The CDR3 contains 13 residues. V was shortened by 5 bases and J by 7 bases, with 15 bases between the two germline ends. CDR3 DNA sequence: TGTGCCAGTAGTCCAACCCAGGGGCGGGAGCAGTACTTC. It translates to CASSPTQGREQYF.

The rearrangement links TRBV7-9 to TRBJ2-5; D is unclear. The germline CDR1 and CDR2 sequences are SEHNR and FQNEAQ (reference sequence). Trimming took 8 bases from V and 0 from J, leaving 7 bases between them. There are 12 residues in the CDR3. Here the CDR3 DNA reads TGTGCCAGCGGGCAGAACCAAGAGACCCAGTACTTC. This translates into CASGQNQETQYF. The complete variable domain, with remaining parts taken from reference TRBV7-9 and TRBJ2-5, reads DTGVSQNPRHKITKRGQNVTFRCDPISEHNRLYWYRQTLGQGPEFLTYFQNEAQLEKSRLLSDRFSAERPKGSFSTLEIQRTEQGDSAMYLCASGQNQETQYFGPGTRLLVL.

The V call is TRBV27, the J call TRBJ2-4; 11 bases are shared with TRBD1. Trimming removed 5 bases from V and 0 bases from J; junction bases left unmatched: 9. Germline CDR1 and CDR2: MNHEY and SMNVEV (reference sequence). This CDR3 region has 18 residues. The CDR3 region is CASSPGTGGFLAKNIQYF. CDR3 sequence (DNA): TGTGCCAGCAGTCCCGGGACAGGGGGGTTTCTAGCCAAAAACATTCAGTACTTC.

The chain recombines TRBV3-1 (or the pseudogene TRBV3-2) with TRBJ2-1; 11 nucleotides line up with TRBD1. The junction had 9 bases not matched to a gene; V was cut back by 3 bases and J by 8 bases. This CDR3 has 16 amino acids. CDR1 LGHDT and CDR2 YNNKEL come from the germline V gene (reference sequence). CDR3: CASSQIGTGGTHEQFF. CDR3 DNA: TGTGCCAGCAGCCAGATCGGGACAGGGGGTACCCATGAGCAGTTCTTC.

This clone was observed once. The chain carries TRBV11-2 and TRBJ2-3; 8 nucleotides match TRBD1. The CDR3 is 13 residues long. V lost 5 bases to trimming and J lost 9 bases; unmatched junction nucleotides: 7. Germline V lookup: CDR1 SGHAT, CDR2 FQNNGV. The CDR3 bases are TGTGCCAGCAGCCCCAATCCAGGGGGCACGCAGTATTTT. It specifies CASSPNPGGTQYF.

The chain's CDR3 is CASSAGQGIPNTGELFF. In nucleotides, the CDR3 is TGCGCCAGCAGCGCGGGACAGGGGATCCCTAACACCGGGGAGCTGTTTTTT. The chain links TRBV5-1 to TRBJ2-2; TRBD1 aligns across 10 bases. Germline values: CDR1 SGHRS, CDR2 YFSETQ. V dropped 4 bases and J dropped 2; count of bases not matched to a gene: 8. The CDR3 extends over 17 amino acids.

This chain connects TRBV19 to TRBJ2-5; TRBD2 matches at 8 bases. The CDR3 consists of 16 residues. The germline V gene encodes CDR1 LNHDA and CDR2 SQIVND (reference sequence). J was trimmed by 5 bases and V by 6 bases; bases with no gene match: 14. The CDR3, as DNA: TGTGCCAGTAGAGACTCGGGAGGGGCGGGTAAGGAGACCCAGTACTTC. Amino acid sequence: CASRDSGGAGKETQYF.

This rearrangement joins TRBV6-5 to TRBJ1-2, with TRBD1 as a possible D gene (5 bases). Germline V CDR1 and CDR2: MNHEY, SVGAGI. The CDR3 is 13 amino acids. Trimming took 6 bases from V and 8 from J, leaving 16 bases between them. CDR3 amino acids: CASRGTGPEGYTF. The CDR3 DNA sequence: TGTGCCAGCAGGGGAACAGGACCGGAAGGCTACACCTTC.

This clone was counted a single time. The rearrangement links TRBV19 to TRBJ2-1; the D gene is possibly TRBD2 (6 bases). The germline gives CDR1 LNHDA, CDR2 SQIVND (reference sequence). CDR3 length: 13 amino acids. Trimming shortened V by 5 bases and J by 10 bases, and 15 bases separated the two germline ends. The DNA of the CDR3 is TGTGCCAGTAGTCCACCCGGGGACTGGGAGCAGTTCTTC. It is translated as CASSPPGDWEQFF.

The chain links TRBV28 to TRBJ1-5; 9 bases are shared with TRBD1. This CDR3 has 14 amino acids. The germline gives CDR1 MDHEN, CDR2 SYDVKM. Trimming removed 5 bases from V and 7 bases from J; junction bases left unmatched: 6. The CDR3 reads CASSRTGVGQPQHF. The CDR3 DNA follows: TGTGCCAGCAGTCGGACAGGGGTAGGGCAGCCCCAGCATTTT.

This chain links TRBV14 with TRBJ1-1; tentative D call: TRBD1 (6 bases). Between the trimmed V and J ends, which lost 3 bases and 5 bases, there was a span of 10 bases. In germline, CDR1 is SGHDN, CDR2 FVKESK. CDR3 length: 13 amino acids. The CDR3 region has the DNA TGTGCCAGCAGCCACAGGGGTTGGACTGAAGCTTTCTTT. Its protein is CASSHRGWTEAFF.

The gene calls are TRBV6-5 and TRBJ2-3; 14 positions agree with TRBD2. Looked up from germline, CDR1 is MNHEY and CDR2 is SVGAGI. The V and J ends lost 7 bases and 4 bases, in that order; junction bases with no gene match: 4. This CDR3 has 15 amino acids. CDR3 in DNA: TGTGCCAGCACCAGACTAGCGGGAGGGCCAGATACGCAGTATTTT. Protein product: CASTRLAGGPDTQYF.

The chain couples TRBV5-1 to TRBJ1-3; 11 nucleotides match TRBD1. CDR3 size: 14 residues. The trim removed 4 bases at V and 3 bases at J, leaving 0 bases unmatched. The germline gives CDR1 SGHRS, CDR2 YFSETQ. The CDR3 DNA reads as TGCGCCAGCAGCGGGACAGGGGGTGGAAACACCATATATTTT. It codes for CASSGTGGGNTIYF.

The chain employs TRBV27 and TRBJ2-2, with no clear D. Trimming cost V 7 bases and J 3 bases, with 12 bases left between them. Germline lookup yields CDR1 MNHEY and CDR2 SMNVEV (reference sequence). The CDR3 sequence is 14 residues long. DNA of the CDR3: TGTGCCAGCAAATCAGTACCCTACACCGGGGAGCTGTTTTTT. Protein product: CASKSVPYTGELFF.

The V call is TRBV10-1, the J call TRBJ2-1, with D hard to call. Trimming pared 4 bases from V and 2 bases from J, leaving 9 bases between. The CDR3 extends over 14 amino acids. Looked up from germline, CDR1 is WNHNN and CDR2 is SYGVQD (reference sequence). The CDR3 region is CASSADLAYNEQFF. In DNA form, the CDR3 reads TGCGCCAGCAGTGCAGATCTGGCCTACAATGAGCAGTTCTTC.

This clone occurred once. The chain has TRBV4-1 and TRBJ1-4; D call uncertain. There are 15 residues in the CDR3. Germline-derived CDR1 and CDR2 are MGHRA and YSYEKL. The V end lost 0 bases, the J end lost 14 bases, and 19 bases lay between the germline ends. The CDR3 loop reads CASSQDFIEPATLFF. The CDR3 DNA follows: TGCGCCAGCAGCCAAGATTTCATAGAACCGGCGACTCTGTTTTTT.

V is TRBV4-1 and J is TRBJ2-6; 9 bases are a match to TRBD2. V lost 0 bases to trimming and J lost 0 bases; unmatched junction nucleotides: 6. CDR1 and CDR2 from the germline V gene are MGHRA and YSYEKL. This CDR3 comprises 19 residues. CDR3 protein: CASSQDSGGAGSGANVLTF. DNA of the CDR3: TGCGCCAGCAGCCAAGATAGCGGGGGCGCGGGCTCTGGGGCCAACGTCCTGACTTTC.

The rearrangement joins TRBV19 to TRBJ2-2; 8 nucleotides align to TRBD1. The J segment lost 0 bases and the V segment lost 6 bases, leaving 12 bases of the junction unmatched. The CDR3 totals 18 residues. In germline, CDR1 is LNHDA, CDR2 SQIVND (reference sequence). CDR3: CASRIIRRDRSNTGELFF. The CDR3, as DNA: TGTGCCAGTAGGATAATAAGGCGGGACAGGTCGAACACCGGGGAGCTGTTTTTT. The full variable domain, completed using reference TRBV19 and TRBJ2-2, is DGGITQSPKYLFRKEGQNVTLSCEQNLNHDAMYWYRQDPGQGLRLIYYSQIVNDFQKGDIAEGYSVSREKKESFPLTVTSAQKNPTAFYLCASRIIRRDRSNTGELFFGEGSRLTVL.

In DNA form, the CDR3 reads TGCGCCAGCTCGAAGGGACTAGTGGCCTACGAGCAGTACGTC. Its protein is CASSKGLVAYEQYV. This chain links TRBV10-2 with TRBJ2-7; the match to TRBD2 covers 8 bases. This CDR3 is built from 14 residues. The ends lost 8 bases at V and 2 bases at J; junction bases unmatched: 8. The germline gives CDR1 WSHSY, CDR2 SAAADI.

The chain has TRBV11-2 and TRBJ2-1; TRBD2 agrees at 8 bases. This CDR3 contains 15 residues. With 1 base clipped from V and 3 bases from J, the junction kept 2 bases outside the gene matches. Germline-derived CDR1 and CDR2 are SGHAT and FQNNGV. The DNA of the CDR3 is TGTGCCAGCAGCTTAGCCGGGGGGGGCTACAATGAGCAGTTCTTC. This gives the protein CASSLAGGGYNEQFF.

In this sample, this clone turned up once. The genes are TRBV5-1 and TRBJ2-3; 8 nucleotides agree with TRBD1. V shed 4 bases, J shed 1 base, and the junction held 5 bases outside the gene matches. CDR1 and CDR2 (germline): SGHRS, YFSETQ. The CDR3 is 15 amino acids. CDR3 region: CASSPGQGGTDTQYF. DNA of the CDR3: TGCGCCAGCAGCCCCGGACAGGGAGGCACAGATACGCAGTATTTT.

This chain links TRBV28 with TRBJ1-6; a weak D match, TRBD1 (5 bases). The V and J ends lost 2 bases and 6 bases respectively, with 11 bases between them. The CDR3 covers 15 residues. Germline V gene sequence: CDR1 MDHEN, CDR2 SYDVKM. The DNA of the CDR3 is TGTGCCAGCAGTTTAGCGGGGGATTTTAATTCACCCCTCCACTTT. This codes for CASSLAGDFNSPLHF.

J is TRBJ2-7 and V is TRBV5-1, with 7 bases matching TRBD1. V was clipped by 0 bases and J by 6 bases; unmatched bases: 3. CDR1 SGHRS and CDR2 YFSETQ come from the germline V gene. The CDR3 sequence is 13 residues long. The CDR3 sequence is CASSLGTGGEQYV. DNA for the CDR3: TGCGCCAGCAGCTTGGGGACAGGCGGCGAGCAGTACGTC.

The chain carries TRBV28 and TRBJ2-5, with 10 bases that match TRBD2. Trimming removed 7 bases from V and 1 base from J; junction bases left unmatched: 3. The CDR3 covers 14 residues. CDR1 and CDR2 from the germline V gene are MDHEN and SYDVKM. CDR3 amino acids: CASIRTSGQETQYF. The CDR3 DNA sequence: TGTGCCAGCATCAGGACTAGCGGCCAAGAGACCCAGTACTTC.

This chain uses TRBV5-1 with TRBJ2-3; D possibly corresponds to TRBD1 (5 bases). Germline loops: CDR1 SGHRS, CDR2 YFSETQ. The CDR3 runs to 13 residues. Trimming took off 5 bases at V and 2 bases at J, with 9 bases between the two ends. The CDR3 here is CASSQGFTDTQYF. The CDR3 DNA reads as TGCGCCAGCAGTCAGGGATTCACAGATACGCAGTATTTT. Full variable domain (rest looked up from reference TRBV5-1 and TRBJ2-3): KAGVTQTPRYLIKTRGQQVTLSCSPISGHRSVSWYQQTPGQGLQFLFEYFSETQRNKGNFPGRFSGRQFSNSRSEMNVSTLELGDSALYLCASSQGFTDTQYFGPGTRLTVL.

The chain joins TRBV11-2 to TRBJ2-7; maybe TRBD1 (5 bases). Germline CDR1 SGHAT, CDR2 FQNNGV. The CDR3 extends over 15 amino acids. Trimming pared 4 bases from V and 3 bases from J, leaving 16 bases between. CDR3: CASSYGQIPLYEQYV. CDR3 DNA: TGTGCCAGCAGCTATGGACAAATACCCCTCTACGAGCAGTACGTC.